This passage covers 32 T cell receptor beta chains from one sample sequenced in a study of blood T cell repertoires in COVID-19 (dated by TCRdb to about 2020). Library creation used the immunoSEQ multiplex PCR assay. TCRdb stores this immuneACCESS table with in-frame sequences only. Part of the clones is absent; in the studies checked, under half of the shortfall reflects unresolved V genes, and no reason is known for the rest. This sample comprises roughly 200,000 clones, 70% to 90% of them detected only once. The ten largest clones capture approximately 12% of the sample. The specimen was peripheral blood. The receptors derive from a young woman who had recovered from COVID-19.

J is TRBJ2-1 and V is TRBV5-5; the match to TRBD2 covers 8 bases. Germline values: CDR1 SGHKS, CDR2 YYEKEE (reference sequence). V was pared by 4 bases and J by 4 bases, with 7 bases of the junction left unmatched. The CDR3 consists of 15 residues. CDR3 in amino acids: CASSPGGSTYNEQFF. CDR3 bases: TGTGCCAGCAGCCCGGGGGGGAGCACTTACAATGAGCAGTTCTTC.

The chain combines TRBV18 with TRBJ2-7; 11 nucleotides agree with TRBD2. The V gene's germline CDR1 is KGHSH and CDR2 LQKENI. The V and J ends lost 0 bases and 6 bases, in that order; junction bases with no gene match: 7. This CDR3 contains 16 residues. The CDR3: CASSPPLLAGAGEQYF. CDR3 nucleotides: TGTGCCAGCTCACCACCTTTACTAGCGGGAGCAGGCGAGCAGTACTTC.

This clone appeared once. This chain joins TRBV28 and TRBJ1-6, with D unclear. Trimming cost V 4 bases and J 6 bases, with 10 bases left between them. CDR1 and CDR2 (germline): MDHEN, SYDVKM. The CDR3 is 14 residues long. CDR3 coding DNA: TGTGCCAGCAGTTCTACCCTTTTTAATTCACCCCTCCACTTT. It translates to CASSSTLFNSPLHF.

The chain is built from TRBV6-5 and TRBJ2-1, with TRBD1 as a possible D gene (6 bases). CDR3 length equals 15 residues. CDR1 is MNHEY and CDR2 is SVGAGI in the germline V gene. Deletions cut 8 bases from V and 3 bases from J, with 17 bases between. The CDR3 region has the DNA TGTGCCAGCGGGTCAGGGGCTTCGAGCTACAATGAGCAGTTCTTC. It specifies CASGSGASSYNEQFF.

This chain links TRBV5-1 with TRBJ1-2; D uncertain. Germline lookup yields CDR1 SGHRS and CDR2 YFSETQ. CDR3 size: 14 residues. Trimming took off 4 bases at V and 4 bases at J, with 14 bases between the two ends. As DNA, the CDR3 is TGCGCCAGCAGCCCGAAACCCTGGCCCTATGGCTACACCTTC. Translating gives CASSPKPWPYGYTF.

J is TRBJ2-1 and V is TRBV6-2 or TRBV6-3; 9 nucleotides match TRBD2. Germline V gene lookup returns CDR1 MNHEY and CDR2 SVGEGT. V dropped 4 bases and J dropped 1; count of bases not matched to a gene: 11. There are 18 residues in the CDR3. The CDR3 DNA follows: TGTGCCAGCAGTTCACCAACTAGCGGGCGAAAATCCTACAATGAGCAGTTCTTC. Its protein product is CASSSPTSGRKSYNEQFF.

V is TRBV2 and J is TRBJ2-5; a possible D gene is TRBD1 (6 bases). The germline V gene encodes CDR1 SNHLY and CDR2 FYNNEI. Trimming stripped 9 bases from V and 0 bases from J, with 11 bases between. The CDR3 is 13 amino acids. DNA of the CDR3: TGTGCCAGACAGGGAAGTAACCAAGAGACCCAGTACTTC. The encoded protein is CARQGSNQETQYF. The full variable domain, in which reference TRBV2 and TRBJ2-5 provide the parts outside the CDR3, is EPEVTQTPSHQVTQMGQEVILRCVPISNHLYFYWYRQILGQKVEFLVSFYNNEISEKSEIFDDQFSVERPDGSNFTLKIRSTKLEDSAMYFCARQGSNQETQYFGPGTRLLVL.

This chain links TRBV9 with TRBJ2-1, with 10 bases that match TRBD2. J was trimmed by 4 bases and V by 2 bases; bases with no gene match: 6. The length of the CDR3 is 16 residues. CDR1 and CDR2 from the germline V gene are SGDLS and YYNGEE. CDR3 loop: CASSVYSSGSYNEQFF. DNA for the CDR3: TGTGCCAGCAGCGTGTATTCTAGCGGGAGTTACAATGAGCAGTTCTTC.

The chain combines TRBV6-4 with TRBJ1-1; a possible D gene is TRBD1 (5 bases). CDR3 size: 14 residues. The V gene lost 4 bases and the J gene lost 4 bases, with 13 bases spanning the gap. In germline, CDR1 is MRHNA, CDR2 SNTAGT. The CDR3 spells CASSAQWGGTEAFF. CDR3 nucleotides: TGTGCCAGCAGTGCCCAATGGGGGGGCACTGAAGCTTTCTTT.

The chain combines TRBV9 with TRBJ2-2, with 11 bases matching TRBD2. CDR1 is SGDLS and CDR2 is YYNGEE in the germline V gene. The J segment lost 4 bases and the V segment lost 3 bases, leaving 5 bases of the junction unmatched. The CDR3 consists of 16 residues. CDR3 nucleotide sequence: TGTGCCAGCAGCGCCATAGCGGGAGGGCCCACCGGGGAGCTGTTTTTT. Its translation is CASSAIAGGPTGELFF. Drawing the rest from reference TRBV9 and TRBJ2-2, the complete variable domain is DSGVTQTPKHLITATGQRVTLRCSPRSGDLSVYWYQQSLDQGLQFLIQYYNGEERAKGNILERFSAQQFPDLHSELNLSSLELGDSALYFCASSAIAGGPTGELFFGEGSRLTVL.

The rearrangement links TRBV14 to TRBJ2-7; TRBD1 aligns across 7 bases. After removal of 2 bases from V and 7 bases from J, the junction contained 8 bases not matched to a gene. The CDR3 runs 14 residues. Germline loops: CDR1 SGHDN, CDR2 FVKESK. CDR3 protein: CASSQMGQLGEQYF. In DNA form, the CDR3 reads TGTGCCAGCAGCCAAATGGGACAGCTGGGGGAGCAGTACTTC.

This chain uses TRBV5-1 with TRBJ2-7, with TRBD1 identical over 8 bases. V trimming: 1 base; J trimming: 7 bases; junction bases outside the gene matches: 13. This CDR3 has 16 amino acids. Germline assignment: CDR1 SGHRS and CDR2 YFSETQ. CDR3 residues: CASSLPPAGGSGEQYF. In nucleotides, the CDR3 is TGCGCCAGCAGCTTGCCCCCGGCAGGGGGCTCGGGTGAGCAGTACTTC.

The chain has TRBV7-2 and TRBJ2-1, with D perhaps matching TRBD2 (6 bases). V was shortened by 1 base and J by 8 bases, with 12 bases between the two germline ends. The CDR3 consists of 14 residues. Germline loops: CDR1 SGHTA, CDR2 FQGNSA. CDR3 amino acids: CASSLGSGGDEQFF. The CDR3 nucleotides read TGTGCCAGCAGCTTAGGTTCGGGCGGGGATGAGCAGTTCTTC.

V is TRBV7-8 and J is TRBJ1-6, with 7 positions matching TRBD1. The CDR3 loop spans 15 amino acids. The V segment lost 5 bases and the J segment 8 bases; nucleotides outside the gene matches: 9. The germline CDR1 and CDR2 sequences are SGHVS and FQNEAQ. CDR3 DNA sequence: TGTGCCAGCAGCCGTGCCACAGGGGCGGATTCACCCCTCCACTTT. Translated, it gives CASSRATGADSPLHF.

The rearrangement uses TRBV19 and TRBJ1-6; 9 bases map to TRBD1. V shed 4 bases and J 10 bases; nucleotides not matched to a gene: 11. The germline V gene encodes CDR1 LNHDA and CDR2 SQIVND (reference sequence). The CDR3 extends over 16 amino acids. The CDR3 here is CASSRTLGTGKSPLHF. The CDR3 DNA is TGTGCCAGTAGTAGGACTTTAGGGACAGGGAAATCACCCCTCCACTTT.

This rearrangement joins TRBV7-3 to TRBJ2-2, with a weak D call TRBD1 (5 bases). The germline V and J ends were trimmed by 2 bases and 0 bases, with 22 bases remaining between them. Germline CDR1 is SGHTA and CDR2 is FQGTGA. There are 20 residues in the CDR3. This CDR3 is CASSLPPRQHMFANTGELFF. The CDR3 DNA reads as TGTGCCAGCAGCTTACCGCCAAGACAGCATATGTTCGCGAACACCGGGGAGCTGTTTTTT.

The chain combines TRBV19 with TRBJ2-4; TRBD1 might be the D (5 bases). Trimming stripped 3 bases from V and 0 bases from J, with 12 bases between. The CDR3 extends over 16 amino acids. Per germline, CDR1 LNHDA and CDR2 SQIVND (reference sequence). Written as DNA, the CDR3 is TGTGCCAGTAGTATCCGACAGCGACTAGCCAAAAACATTCAGTACTTC. Encoded protein: CASSIRQRLAKNIQYF.

The chain couples TRBV10-3 to TRBJ1-4; TRBD1 matches 12 bases. CDR3 length: 15 amino acids. CDR1 ENHRY and CDR2 SYGVKD come from the germline V gene. Trimming took 0 bases from V and 14 from J; bases not matched to a gene: 7. The CDR3 bases are TGTGCCATCAGTGAGTCAAGGGACAGGGGGCGGGTTCTGTTTTTT. Amino acids: CAISESRDRGRVLFF.

The chain links TRBV27 to TRBJ1-6, with a possible D match to TRBD1 (5 bases). The CDR3 consists of 14 residues. The germline V gene encodes CDR1 MNHEY and CDR2 SMNVEV (reference sequence). The ends were cut back, 2 bases at V and 12 bases at J, with 14 bases in the middle. The CDR3, as DNA: TGTGCCAGCAGTTTAGGCGTAACCGGGGGACCCCTCCACTTT. Translation gives CASSLGVTGGPLHF.

This rearrangement joins TRBV7-2 to TRBJ2-7; 9 positions match TRBD2. The CDR3 spans 19 residues. The junction had 15 bases not matched to a gene; V was cut back by 1 base and J by 2 bases. Germline CDR1 reads SGHTA; CDR2 reads FQGNSA. CDR3 DNA: TGTGCCAGCAGCTTAGAGCCCAGCGGGAGGTATTCCCGTCCCTACGAGCAGTACTTC. The encoded protein is CASSLEPSGRYSRPYEQYF.

J is TRBJ2-7 and V is TRBV18; TRBD1 matches at 9 bases. CDR1 KGHSH and CDR2 LQKENI come from the germline V gene. Germline trimming cut 2 bases from V and 5 bases from J; bases unmatched to any gene: 10. The CDR3 loop spans 16 amino acids. This chain's CDR3 is CASSPIMGQGINEQYF. DNA of the CDR3: TGTGCCAGCTCACCAATTATGGGACAGGGTATCAACGAGCAGTACTTC.

This chain connects TRBV7-9 to TRBJ2-3; D is perhaps TRBD1 (5 bases). The CDR3 covers 14 residues. CDR1 is SEHNR, CDR2 FQNEAQ, per germline (reference sequence). With 5 bases removed from V and 6 bases from J, the gap between germline ends came to 15 bases. CDR3 protein: CASSLLQGVDTQYF. CDR3 DNA sequence: TGTGCCAGCAGCCTTTTGCAAGGGGTTGATACGCAGTATTTT.

The chain is built from TRBV5-1 and TRBJ2-7; a weak D match, TRBD2 (6 bases). Per the germline V gene, CDR1 is SGHRS and CDR2 is YFSETQ. The CDR3 length is 14 residues. V shed 4 bases and J shed 7 bases, with 18 bases lying between them. CDR3 nucleotide sequence: TGCGCCAGCAGCGGGGGACTTGCCGCTGGGGAGCAGTACTTC. It translates to CASSGGLAAGEQYF.

This chain joins TRBV19 and TRBJ1-5, with D maybe TRBD1 (6 bases). Germline V gene data show CDR1 as LNHDA and CDR2 as SQIVND (reference sequence). The CDR3 has 15 amino acids. V lost 5 bases and J 0 bases, leaving 11 bases between the germline ends. The CDR3 sequence is CASSLWTDSNQPQHF. The CDR3 DNA follows: TGTGCCAGTAGTCTGTGGACAGATAGCAATCAGCCCCAGCATTTT. The full variable domain, its missing parts supplied by reference TRBV19 and TRBJ1-5, is DGGITQSPKYLFRKEGQNVTLSCEQNLNHDAMYWYRQDPGQGLRLIYYSQIVNDFQKGDIAEGYSVSREKKESFPLTVTSAQKNPTAFYLCASSLWTDSNQPQHFGDGTRLSIL.

The chain employs TRBV7-3 and TRBJ1-6, with 10 nucleotides matching TRBD1. With V trimmed by 0 bases and J by 8 bases, 1 base remained unmatched. The CDR3 totals 15 residues. From germline, CDR1 is SGHTA and CDR2 FQGTGA. The CDR3 protein is CASSLTGTGDSPLHF. CDR3 in DNA: TGTGCCAGCAGCTTAACCGGGACAGGGGATTCACCCCTCCACTTT.

This rearrangement joins TRBV15 to TRBJ1-2, with TRBD1 identical over 8 bases. In germline, CDR1 is LNHNV, CDR2 YYDKDF (reference sequence). The CDR3 spans 14 residues. Trimming removed 8 bases from V and 7 bases from J; junction bases left unmatched: 12. CDR3 sequence (DNA): TGTGCCACCGGAAGTCAGGGGGCTTTCCGTGGCTACACCTTC. Translation gives CATGSQGAFRGYTF.

The chain employs TRBV13 and TRBJ1-1, with TRBD1 identical over 9 bases. V lost 0 bases to trimming and J lost 3 bases; unmatched junction nucleotides: 5. CDR1 is PRHDT and CDR2 is FYEKMQ in the germline V gene (reference sequence). The CDR3 covers 16 residues. The CDR3 protein is CASSLGQGAMDTEAFF. DNA of the CDR3: TGTGCCAGCAGCTTAGGACAGGGGGCGATGGACACTGAAGCTTTCTTT.

In this sample, this clone turned up a few times. This chain joins TRBV5-1 and TRBJ1-5, with D possibly matching TRBD1 (5 bases). The CDR3 has 15 amino acids. V dropped 0 bases and J dropped 7 bases, with 14 bases sitting between them. Germline assignment: CDR1 SGHRS and CDR2 YFSETQ. The CDR3 sequence is CASSLEGGAGQPQHF. DNA for the CDR3: TGCGCCAGCAGCTTGGAAGGTGGGGCAGGGCAGCCCCAGCATTTT.

The V and J genes are TRBV29-1 and TRBJ1-2; unclear D gene. Germline CDR1 is SQVTM and CDR2 is ANQGSEA. The germline V and J ends were trimmed by 7 bases and 4 bases, with 13 bases remaining between them. CDR3 size: 12 residues. This CDR3 is CSADRGAYGYTF. The CDR3 nucleotides are TGCAGCGCCGACCGGGGAGCCTATGGCTACACCTTC.

The CDR3 coding sequence is TGTGCCTGGAGGCGGGGTCAGTTTGTCTACGAGCAGTACTTC. Encoded protein: CAWRRGQFVYEQYF. This chain connects TRBV30 to TRBJ2-7, with D tentatively TRBD2 (6 bases). V lost 3 bases, J lost 3 bases, and 15 bases lay in between. This CDR3 contains 14 residues. Germline lookup yields CDR1 GTSNPN and CDR2 SVGIG (reference sequence). The complete variable domain, with remaining parts taken from reference TRBV30 and TRBJ2-7, reads SQTIHQWPATLVQPVGSPLSLECTVEGTSNPNLYWYRQAAGRGLQLLFYSVGIGQISSEVPQNLSASRPQDRQFILSSKKLLLSDSGFYLCAWRRGQFVYEQYFGPGTRLTVT.

V gene TRBV18 combines with J gene TRBJ2-4; D may be TRBD2 (6 bases). Trimming removed 1 base from V and 0 bases from J, with 10 bases in between. Germline-derived CDR1 and CDR2 are KGHSH and LQKENI. The length of the CDR3 is 16 residues. The CDR3, as DNA: TGTGCCAGCTCACCACTGAGCGGGTTAGCCAAAAACATTCAGTACTTC. It codes for CASSPLSGLAKNIQYF.

The chain uses TRBV21-1 and TRBJ1-4; the D call in the table, TRBD1, was not verified against the DNA. TRBV21-1 is a pseudogene locus. CDR3 length: 19 amino acids. CDR3 DNA sequence: TGTGCCAGCAGCAAAGCGCTGGAAGGGACAGGGGCCTACCCAGAAAAACTGTTTTTT. The encoded protein is CASSKALEGTGAYPEKLFF.